The 2 T cell receptor beta chains below come from one sample, sequenced in a study of CXCR3-negative and CXCR3-positive naive CD8 T cells. UMI-labeled 5' RACE yielded the TRB cDNA libraries. TCRdb reprocessed the 5' RACE reads and stores each CDR3 protein as one record, lacking DNA. This sample's clone table lists about 90,000 distinct CDR3 sequences. The sequenced sample was naive CXCR3- CD8+ T cells from blood. Subset defined: CD45RO-CCR7+CD27+CD95- naive CD8+ T cells lacking CXCR3 (TNR3-). These receptors all stem from a human donor in good health. Some clones in this sample may be carry-over from other donors' samples.

The chain recombines TRBV12-3 or TRBV12-4 with TRBJ2-3; the D call from TCRdb, TRBD2, cannot be confirmed without DNA. This CDR3 is 17 amino acids long. The CDR3 loop is CASSTPPTSGVTDTQYF.

The rearrangement joins TRBV7-2 to TRBJ1-2. Germline V gives CDR1 SGHTA, CDR2 FQGNSA. This CDR3 region has 16 residues. The CDR3 loop reads CASTLNGDYDNYGYTF.